One and the same sample provided the 19 T cell receptor beta chains below, sequenced in a study of T-cell memory formation after mild COVID-19. Each CDR3 protein is one row after TCRdb ran MiXCR on the 5' RACE reads. The data show some 130,000 distinct CDR3 sequences, approximately 25% seen once. Sequencing input: PBMCs or a T cell subset sorted from them (not recorded which). The receptors shown here come from an adult woman who had mild COVID-19 (a few samples of this study predate the infection). Cell type and time point are not known.

The CDR3 DNA is TGTGCCAGCAGCTCTTTTTGGGATACGCAGTATTTT. This encodes CASSSFWDTQYF. V and J are TRBV7-9 and TRBJ2-3, with D unclear. V lost 4 bases, J lost 6 bases, and 8 bases lay in between. Germline V gene data show CDR1 as SEHNR and CDR2 as FQNEAQ (reference sequence). This CDR3 comprises 12 residues.

The gene calls are TRBV11-3 and TRBJ2-7, with 11 bases identical to TRBD2. V lost 6 bases to trimming and J lost 2 bases; unmatched junction nucleotides: 9. The germline gives CDR1 SGHNT, CDR2 YENEEA. This CDR3 is 16 amino acids long. The CDR3, as DNA: TGTGCCAGCAGTTCTAGAGGTAGCGGGAGGGCCTACGAGCAGTACTTC. It translates to CASSSRGSGRAYEQYF.

The chain couples TRBV9 to TRBJ2-1, with 9 bases that match TRBD2. CDR3 size: 14 residues. Trimming took 3 bases from V and 6 from J; bases not matched to a gene: 4. Germline assignment: CDR1 SGDLS and CDR2 YYNGEE. CDR3 region: CASSGSGRGNEQFF. As DNA, the CDR3 is TGTGCCAGCAGCGGTAGCGGGAGAGGCAATGAGCAGTTCTTC. Together with reference TRBV9 and TRBJ2-1, the CDR3 gives the full variable domain: DSGVTQTPKHLITATGQRVTLRCSPRSGDLSVYWYQQSLDQGLQFLIQYYNGEERAKGNILERFSAQQFPDLHSELNLSSLELGDSALYFCASSGSGRGNEQFFGPGTRLTVL.

This clonotype was recorded only once. The gene calls are TRBV19 and TRBJ2-1; TRBD2 matches at 10 bases. This CDR3 contains 14 residues. V shed 7 bases, J shed 7 bases, and the junction held 7 bases outside the gene matches. CDR1 LNHDA and CDR2 SQIVND come from the germline V gene (reference sequence). CDR3 in DNA: TGTGCCAGTACTGAGCGGGGGGGCATTAATGAGCAGTTCTTC. This gives the protein CASTERGGINEQFF.

This clonotype was seen more than once but under ten times. The chain has TRBV5-1 and TRBJ1-1; D gene unclear. Trimming removed 3 bases from V and 3 bases from J, with 15 bases in between. The CDR3 has 15 residues. Germline V gene data show CDR1 as SGHRS and CDR2 as YFSETQ. CDR3 sequence: CASSSYGRPDTEAFF. Here the CDR3 DNA reads TGCGCCAGCAGCTCATACGGACGTCCGGACACTGAAGCTTTCTTT.

J is TRBJ2-2 and V is TRBV7-8; unclear D gene. Germline CDR1 is SGHVS and CDR2 is FQNEAQ. This CDR3 is built from 15 residues. V was trimmed by 2 bases and J by 1 base, leaving 8 bases between them. The CDR3 sequence is CASSLSGGNTGELFF. The DNA for the CDR3 is TGTGCCAGCAGCTTAAGTGGCGGGAACACCGGGGAGCTGTTTTTT.

This clonotype appeared a few times. The V gene is TRBV12-3 or TRBV12-4, the J gene TRBJ2-1; D is undetermined. The CDR3 has 12 residues. V dropped 6 bases and J dropped 7 bases, with 10 bases sitting between them. CDR3 loop: CASSPFRNEQFF. The CDR3 nucleotides read TGTGCCAGCAGCCCCTTCCGGAATGAGCAGTTCTTC.

CDR3 sequence: CASSSGDRRANYGYTF. DNA for the CDR3: TGCGCCAGCAGCTCCGGCGACAGAAGAGCTAACTATGGCTACACCTTC. The chain has TRBV5-1 and TRBJ1-2; D may be TRBD1 (5 bases). Germline-derived CDR1 and CDR2 are SGHRS and YFSETQ. The CDR3 contains 16 residues. V was trimmed by 3 bases and J by 0 bases, leaving 15 bases between them.

The chain is built from TRBV12-3 or TRBV12-4 and TRBJ1-2, with unresolved D. The V end lost 3 bases, the J end lost 3 bases, and 8 bases lay between the germline ends. The CDR3 is 13 amino acids. The CDR3 is CASSLVRDYGYTF. The CDR3 DNA is TGTGCCAGCAGTTTGGTTAGGGACTATGGCTACACCTTC.

The table lists this clonotype with a few counts. V is TRBV6-1 and J is TRBJ2-3, with 13 bases matching TRBD2. The length of the CDR3 is 17 residues. Germline lookup yields CDR1 MNHNS and CDR2 SASEGT. Trimming at V came to 0 bases and at J to 1 base, leaving 1 base not matched to a gene. The CDR3 sequence is CASSEAGTSGGTDTQYF. CDR3 sequence (DNA): TGTGCCAGCAGTGAAGCTGGGACTAGCGGGGGCACAGATACGCAGTATTTT.

This chain joins TRBV4-3 and TRBJ1-1; D unresolved. This CDR3 region has 15 residues. Germline assignment: CDR1 LGHNA and CDR2 YSLEER. The germline V and J ends were trimmed by 2 bases and 1 base, with 11 bases remaining between them. The CDR3 loop reads CASSQSPLGNTEAFF. Here the CDR3 DNA reads TGCGCCAGCAGCCAATCCCCCCTGGGGAACACTGAAGCTTTCTTT.

V usage is TRBV7-2 and J usage is TRBJ1-1, with TRBD1 as a possible D gene (5 bases). The V end was cut by 5 bases, the J end by 1 base, with 14 bases between. Per germline, CDR1 SGHTA and CDR2 FQGNSA. This CDR3 spans 15 amino acids. The CDR3 DNA sequence: TGTGCCAGCAGCCTTCAGGGTTTTTGGAACACTGAAGCTTTCTTT. Translated, it gives CASSLQGFWNTEAFF.

The CDR3 region has the DNA TGCAGTGCTCCTGGACTTAGCGGAGGAGATACGCAGTATTTT. Protein: CSAPGLSGGDTQYF. The rearrangement uses TRBV20-1 and TRBJ2-3, with D perhaps matching TRBD2 (6 bases). The CDR3 spans 14 residues. Germline assignment: CDR1 DFQATT and CDR2 SNEGSKA (reference sequence). V dropped 5 bases and J dropped 5 bases, with 17 bases sitting between them.

This chain links TRBV11-2 with TRBJ2-1, with 10 bases lining up with TRBD2. CDR3 size: 15 residues. Germline V CDR1 and CDR2: SGHAT, FQNNGV. With 6 bases clipped from V and 3 bases from J, the junction kept 5 bases outside the gene matches. CDR3 sequence: CASSSGTSVYNEQFF. As DNA, the CDR3 is TGTGCCAGCAGTTCCGGGACTAGCGTCTACAATGAGCAGTTCTTC.

The chain recombines TRBV7-2 with TRBJ2-5; no clear D gene. V was pared by 2 bases and J by 4 bases, with 11 bases between. Germline values: CDR1 SGHTA, CDR2 FQGNSA. CDR3 length equals 14 residues. CDR3 loop: CASSLLGAVETQYF. CDR3 nucleotide sequence: TGTGCCAGCAGCTTACTAGGTGCGGTAGAGACCCAGTACTTC.

The rearrangement links TRBV30 to TRBJ1-1; a possible D gene is TRBD1 (6 bases). The germline V and J ends were trimmed by 0 bases and 3 bases, with 8 bases remaining between them. The CDR3 loop spans 13 amino acids. Germline V CDR1 and CDR2: GTSNPN, SVGIG (reference sequence). CDR3 bases: TGTGCCTGGAGTGTACAGGGAGACACTGAAGCTTTCTTT. This translates into CAWSVQGDTEAFF.

In its sample, this clonotype was seen a few times. This chain links TRBV20-1 with TRBJ2-1, with TRBD2 matching 7 bases. Germline loops: CDR1 DFQATT, CDR2 SNEGSKA (reference sequence). V lost 0 bases and J lost 7; bases outside the gene matches: 6. This CDR3 is 14 amino acids long. The DNA for the CDR3 is TGCAGTGCTAGAGAGTTTGCTAGCGGTAATGAGCAGTTCTTC. Translating it yields CSAREFASGNEQFF.

The J gene is TRBJ2-7, the V gene TRBV27, with D perhaps matching TRBD1 (6 bases). V lost 3 bases, J lost 5 bases, and 17 bases lay in between. CDR1 MNHEY and CDR2 SMNVEV come from the germline V gene (reference sequence). This CDR3 contains 15 residues. CDR3 sequence reads: CASSLLGTGINEQYF. The CDR3 coding sequence is TGTGCCAGCAGTTTGCTAGGAACAGGGATCAACGAGCAGTACTTC.

This clonotype was counted a few times. J is TRBJ1-1 and V is TRBV7-2, with D possibly TRBD1 on 6 matching bases. The CDR3 is 16 amino acids. Trimming cost V 5 bases and J 2 bases, with 18 bases left between them. CDR1 SGHTA and CDR2 FQGNSA come from the germline V gene. The CDR3 bases are TGTGCCAGCAGCCCCATCTTTGCCGGGGGCAACACTGAAGCTTTCTTT. This gives the protein CASSPIFAGGNTEAFF. The full variable domain, rest sourced from reference TRBV7-2 and TRBJ1-1, is GAGVSQSPSNKVTEKGKDVELRCDPISGHTALYWYRQSLGQGLEFLIYFQGNSAPDKSGLPSDRFSAERTGGSVSTLTIQRTQQEDSAVYLCASSPIFAGGNTEAFFGQGTRLTVV.